One and the same sample provided the 25 T cell receptor beta chains below, sequenced in a study of T cells after yellow fever vaccination. TCRdb analysed the 5' RACE reads with MiXCR anew, one entry per CDR3 protein. The sample includes 350,000 to 450,000 distinct CDR3 sequences, approximately 18% of them seen just once. Sequences were derived from PBMCs, sampled before the yellow fever booster vaccination. These receptors came from a young man who received the YFV17D yellow fever vaccine.

This clonotype was seen only a few times. This chain connects TRBV7-9 to TRBJ1-2; 9 bases are shared with TRBD1. From germline, CDR1 is SEHNR and CDR2 FQNEAQ (reference sequence). V lost 6 bases and J lost 7; bases outside the gene matches: 6. The CDR3 extends over 13 amino acids. DNA for the CDR3: TGTGCCAGCAGGGGGGACAGGGCCGGTGGCTACACCTTC. It specifies CASRGDRAGGYTF.

The chain recombines TRBV4-1 with TRBJ1-1; D gene unclear. This CDR3 region has 14 residues. The ends were cut back, 1 base at V and 0 bases at J, with 6 bases in the middle. Germline assignment: CDR1 MGHRA and CDR2 YSYEKL. This CDR3 is CASSQGLLNTEAFF. CDR3 bases: TGCGCCAGCAGCCAAGGACTTCTGAACACTGAAGCTTTCTTT.

This clonotype appeared a few times. The chain has TRBV20-1 and TRBJ1-6; 10 bases align to TRBD1. CDR1 and CDR2 (germline): DFQATT, SNEGSKA (reference sequence). CDR3 size: 15 residues. After removal of 5 bases from V and 5 bases from J, the junction contained 6 bases not matched to a gene. The CDR3, as DNA: TGCAGTGCTGAGAGCGGACAGGGGGATAATTCACCCCTCCACTTT. Protein sequence: CSAESGQGDNSPLHF.

This clonotype showed up just a few times. V is TRBV7-8 and J is TRBJ1-1; 7 nucleotides match TRBD1. The CDR3 is made up of 13 amino acids. Germline CDR1 reads SGHVS; CDR2 reads FQNEAQ. The V and J ends lost 5 bases and 7 bases, in that order; junction bases with no gene match: 7. For the CDR3, the DNA is TGTGCCAGCAGCCCGGACAGGTACGATGAAGCTTTCTTT. Translation gives CASSPDRYDEAFF.

In its sample, this clonotype was seen a few times. The chain carries TRBV7-9 and TRBJ1-1, with D perhaps TRBD1 (5 bases). Germline V lookup: CDR1 SEHNR, CDR2 FQNEAQ (reference sequence). V lost 1 base and J 3 bases, leaving 12 bases between the germline ends. The CDR3 is 15 residues long. CDR3 region: CASSLVVRDHTEAFF. The CDR3 nucleotides are TGTGCCAGCAGCTTAGTGGTCCGGGACCACACTGAAGCTTTCTTT.

The rearrangement joins TRBV6-5 to TRBJ2-5; 8 bases are a match to TRBD2. The junction had 6 bases not matched to a gene; V was cut back by 2 bases and J by 4 bases. Germline V gene lookup returns CDR1 MNHEY and CDR2 SVGAGI. CDR3 length equals 15 residues. The CDR3 loop is CASSYALGRGETQYF. The CDR3 DNA is TGTGCCAGCAGTTACGCACTCGGGAGGGGAGAGACCCAGTACTTC.

This chain uses TRBV3-1 with TRBJ1-5; no clear D. The V gene lost 1 base and the J gene lost 10 bases, with 11 bases spanning the gap. Looked up from germline, CDR1 is LGHDT and CDR2 is YNNKEL (reference sequence). The CDR3 loop spans 13 amino acids. CDR3 coding DNA: TGTGCCAGCAGCCAAGGTACACCCCAACCCCAGCATTTT. Translated, it gives CASSQGTPQPQHF.

This clonotype was counted many times. The chain joins TRBV12-3 or TRBV12-4 to TRBJ1-5; no clear D. V dropped 2 bases and J dropped 4 bases, with 0 bases sitting between them. This CDR3 comprises 11 residues. The CDR3 is CASSLNQPQHF. The CDR3 region has the DNA TGTGCCAGCAGTTTAAATCAGCCCCAGCATTTT.

This clonotype occurred a few times. The genes are TRBV20-1 and TRBJ1-1; D not resolved. This CDR3 has 14 residues. The germline V and J ends were trimmed by 3 bases and 1 base, with 12 bases remaining between them. The germline gives CDR1 DFQATT, CDR2 SNEGSKA (reference sequence). For the CDR3, the DNA is TGCAGTGCTAGGTGGCAAGCGGGGAACACTGAAGCTTTCTTT. Protein sequence: CSARWQAGNTEAFF.

This clonotype was counted only a few times. The chain links TRBV12-3 or TRBV12-4 to TRBJ2-1, with 9 bases lining up with TRBD1. Trimming took 6 bases from V and 7 from J; bases not matched to a gene: 10. This CDR3 comprises 15 residues. CDR3 nucleotides: TGTGCCAGCAGACCCGGGACAGGGATTTCGAATGAGCAGTTCTTC. This encodes CASRPGTGISNEQFF.

This clonotype was found a few times. The chain recombines TRBV6-2 or TRBV6-3 with TRBJ2-1; 11 bases map to TRBD2. The V gene's germline CDR1 is MNHEY and CDR2 SVGEGT. There are 15 residues in the CDR3. Trimming cost V 6 bases and J 4 bases; bases outside gene matches: 5. This CDR3 is CASRPSGGLYNEQFF. Written as DNA, the CDR3 is TGTGCCAGCAGACCTAGCGGGGGGCTATACAATGAGCAGTTCTTC.

The chain carries TRBV5-6 and TRBJ2-3; no clear D gene. Between the trimmed V and J ends, which lost 2 bases and 1 base, there was a span of 2 bases. Per the germline V gene, CDR1 is SGHDT and CDR2 is YYEEEE. CDR3 length: 12 amino acids. The CDR3: CASSFRTDTQYF. CDR3 in DNA: TGTGCCAGCAGCTTCCGCACAGATACGCAGTATTTT.

This clonotype occurred a few times. The chain employs TRBV27 and TRBJ2-7, with D possibly matching TRBD2 (6 bases). CDR3 length: 17 amino acids. Trimming pared 4 bases from V and 0 bases from J, leaving 19 bases between. Germline V gene lookup returns CDR1 MNHEY and CDR2 SMNVEV (reference sequence). This CDR3 is CASSSSTEGLRSYEQYF. DNA of the CDR3: TGTGCCAGCAGTTCCTCGACGGAGGGGCTCCGCTCCTACGAGCAGTACTTC.

J is TRBJ2-2 and V is TRBV4-3; TRBD1 agrees at 9 bases. With V trimmed by 1 base and J by 7 bases, 4 bases remained unmatched. CDR1 LGHNA and CDR2 YSLEER come from the germline V gene. The CDR3 contains 15 residues. The DNA for the CDR3 is TGCGCCAGCAGCCAAGCCGGGACAGGGCTCGGGGAGCTGTTTTTT. Its translation: CASSQAGTGLGELFF.

This clonotype has a count of ten or more. V and J are TRBV7-3 and TRBJ2-5; perhaps D is TRBD1 or TRBD2 (6 bases each). CDR3 length equals 15 residues. Trimming removed 1 base from V and 5 bases from J, with 14 bases in between. Germline loops: CDR1 SGHTA, CDR2 FQGTGA. The CDR3 DNA sequence: TGTGCCAGCAGCTTAAAGGGGGGCCGATGGGAGACCCAGTACTTC. Its translation is CASSLKGGRWETQYF.

The chain joins TRBV5-6 to TRBJ1-4, with 9 bases identical to TRBD1. CDR1 SGHDT and CDR2 YYEEEE come from the germline V gene. The V and J ends lost 2 bases and 6 bases, in that order; junction bases with no gene match: 14. The CDR3 runs 18 residues. CDR3 sequence: CASSFGPDRGTGHEKLFF. In DNA, the CDR3 is TGTGCCAGCAGCTTCGGACCAGATCGCGGGACAGGGCATGAAAAACTGTTTTTT.

This clonotype has ten or more counts. This chain connects TRBV12-3 or TRBV12-4 to TRBJ2-7; TRBD1 is a possible D gene (5 bases). Trimming removed 2 bases from V and 1 base from J, with 9 bases in between. The CDR3 runs to 14 residues. CDR3 in amino acids: CASSLLGVSYEQYF. The CDR3, as DNA: TGTGCCAGCAGTTTATTAGGGGTTTCCTACGAGCAGTACTTC.

The chain combines TRBV20-1 with TRBJ2-1; 8 bases align to TRBD2. The CDR3 is made up of 15 amino acids. Per the germline V gene, CDR1 is DFQATT and CDR2 is SNEGSKA (reference sequence). V lost 5 bases to trimming and J lost 0 bases; unmatched junction nucleotides: 6. CDR3: CSAHAGGRSYNEQFF. The CDR3 nucleotides read TGCAGTGCTCATGCGGGGGGTCGCTCCTACAATGAGCAGTTCTTC.

This chain connects TRBV12-3 or TRBV12-4 to TRBJ2-7; possible D gene TRBD1, 5 bases. The CDR3 totals 13 residues. V lost 7 bases to trimming and J lost 9 bases, with 19 bases between them. The CDR3 DNA is TGTGCCAGCACTGTCCTCGGCGACAGTCTGCAGTACTTC. Translating it yields CASTVLGDSLQYF.

This clonotype was recorded a few times. This sequence joins TRBV5-4 and TRBJ1-5, with 7 bases matching TRBD1. V shed 4 bases, J shed 4 bases, and the junction held 5 bases outside the gene matches. CDR1 is SGHNT and CDR2 is YYREEE in the germline V gene (reference sequence). The CDR3 extends over 14 amino acids. The CDR3 sequence is CASSVQGENQPQHF. The CDR3 DNA follows: TGTGCCAGCAGCGTCCAGGGGGAGAATCAGCCCCAGCATTTT.

The table lists this clonotype with a few counts. The J gene is TRBJ1-2, the V gene TRBV6-2 or TRBV6-3; D ambiguous. This CDR3 has 13 amino acids. V lost 2 bases to trimming and J lost 1 base, with 5 bases between them. Germline lookup yields CDR1 MNHEY and CDR2 SVGEGT. The CDR3 DNA follows: TGTGCCAGCAGTTACCAGGATAACTATGGCTACACCTTC. This gives the protein CASSYQDNYGYTF.

This clonotype was seen only a few times. This chain links TRBV20-1 with TRBJ2-3, with 9 nucleotides matching TRBD1. The CDR3 sequence is 15 residues long. Trimming took 5 bases from V and 2 from J; bases not matched to a gene: 8. CDR1 and CDR2 (germline): DFQATT, SNEGSKA (reference sequence). The CDR3 nucleotides are TGCAGTGCTGCGCTCCGGACAGGGGACACAGATACGCAGTATTTT. It yields the protein CSAALRTGDTDTQYF.

This clonotype appeared a few times. This sequence joins TRBV6-2 or TRBV6-3 and TRBJ2-3, with a possible D match to TRBD1 (5 bases). Trimming cost V 6 bases and J 8 bases, with 18 bases left between them. The V gene's germline CDR1 is MNHEY and CDR2 SVGEGT. This CDR3 spans 14 amino acids. CDR3 sequence: CASRKFTGDRTQYF. CDR3 coding DNA: TGTGCCAGCAGGAAGTTCACAGGAGATCGTACGCAGTATTTT.

V usage is TRBV7-2 and J usage is TRBJ2-3, with 8 bases lining up with TRBD2. Germline loops: CDR1 SGHTA, CDR2 FQGNSA. V lost 5 bases, J lost 9 bases, and 13 bases stayed unmatched. The CDR3 spans 15 residues. CDR3 DNA sequence: TGTGCCAGCAGCCCGGCCCCGGGGGGGACCCGAACGCAGTATTTT. It specifies CASSPAPGGTRTQYF. Looking up the rest from reference TRBV7-2 and TRBJ2-3 gives the full variable domain: GAGVSQSPSNKVTEKGKDVELRCDPISGHTALYWYRQSLGQGLEFLIYFQGNSAPDKSGLPSDRFSAERTGGSVSTLTIQRTQQEDSAVYLCASSPAPGGTRTQYFGPGTRLTVL.

The chain employs TRBV6-2 or TRBV6-3 and TRBJ2-1; D may be TRBD1 (5 bases). The V end was cut by 7 bases, the J end by 5 bases, with 15 bases between. The CDR3 loop spans 14 amino acids. CDR1 MNHEY and CDR2 SVGEGT come from the germline V gene. The CDR3 region has the DNA TGTGCCAGCACCCCCTGGGGCCGCGACAATGAGCAGTTCTTC. Translation: CASTPWGRDNEQFF.